The 26 T cell receptor beta chains below all came from one sample that was sequenced in a study of blood T cells in healthy people across ages. A sample-barcoded 5' primer and a J-beta primer mix were used in a second PCR of about 6 to 12 cycles. MiXCR, run by TCRdb on the 5' RACE reads, gives a single entry per CDR3 protein. Counted here are around 650,000 distinct CDR3 sequences, roughly 32% occurring once; the ten biggest clones make up 15%. Source material: blood. The receptors were sampled from a woman of 80 years or more in good health.

This clonotype was seen ten or more times. CDR3 sequence: CASSGTGSPYEQYF. CDR3 nucleotide sequence: TGTGCCAGCAGCGGGACAGGGTCCCCCTACGAGCAGTACTTC. The chain couples TRBV7-2 to TRBJ2-7; TRBD1 aligns across 9 bases. Losses at the gene ends were 5 bases for V and 2 bases for J; bases not matched to a gene: 4. The CDR3 spans 14 residues. Germline CDR1 and CDR2: SGHTA and FQGNSA.

This clonotype was detected ten times or more. The genes are TRBV7-9 and TRBJ2-1; 10 bases line up with TRBD2. V shed 4 bases, J shed 9 bases, and the junction held 9 bases outside the gene matches. This CDR3 spans 15 amino acids. Germline-derived CDR1 and CDR2 are SEHNR and FQNEAQ (reference sequence). The CDR3, as DNA: TGTGCCAGCAGCTCCCAACCGGGACTAGCGAGTGAGCAGTTCTTC. This gives the protein CASSSQPGLASEQFF.

To note about this clonotype: Since a much larger clone is just one base distant, this may be a read error. The chain links TRBV14 to TRBJ2-5; D remains unclear. The CDR3 sequence is 13 residues long. From germline, CDR1 is SGHDN and CDR2 FVKESK. The CDR3 spells CASGQDLEETQYF. In DNA, the CDR3 is TGTGCCAGCGGCCAAGATCTTGAGGAGACCCAGTACTTC.

V gene TRBV5-6 combines with J gene TRBJ1-2; maybe TRBD1 (5 bases). V lost 1 base and J lost 8, with 18 bases in between. Looked up from germline, CDR1 is SGHDT and CDR2 is YYEEEE. CDR3 length: 15 amino acids. The CDR3 loop reads CASSLITEGRRGYTF. The CDR3 DNA reads TGTGCCAGCAGCTTGATCACCGAGGGGCGTAGGGGCTACACCTTC.

This clonotype was detected ten times or more. V usage is TRBV5-6 and J usage is TRBJ2-7; 8 bases map to TRBD1. Germline trimming cut 3 bases from V and 7 bases from J; bases unmatched to any gene: 9. CDR3 size: 14 residues. In germline, CDR1 is SGHDT, CDR2 YYEEEE. Written as DNA, the CDR3 is TGTGCCAGCAGCTACGGACAGGGACTTGGAGAGCAGTACTTC. This translates into CASSYGQGLGEQYF.

CDR3 sequence (DNA): TGTGCCTGGATGCAGGCAAGCTATGGCTACACCTTC. Its protein product is CAWMQASYGYTF. V and J are TRBV30 and TRBJ1-2; no clear D. The CDR3 length is 12 residues. Germline CDR1 GTSNPN, CDR2 SVGIG (reference sequence). V lost 4 bases and J lost 4, with 10 bases in between.

Points on this clonotype: One end of the junction fails to match germline, which may point to a read error. The rearrangement joins TRBV6-6 to TRBJ2-7, with D possibly TRBD2 on 6 matching bases. The CDR3 length is 14 residues. Germline lookup yields CDR1 MNHNY and CDR2 SVGAGI (reference sequence). Written as DNA, the CDR3 is TGTGCCAGCAGGTACTCGCGGGACTCGTACGAGCAGTACTTC. This gives the protein CASRYSRDSYEQYF.

This clonotype showed up many times. The rearrangement links TRBV29-1 to TRBJ2-7; D is unclear. The CDR3 is made up of 11 amino acids. From germline, CDR1 is SQVTM and CDR2 ANQGSEA. Trimming removed 6 bases at V and 2 bases at J, with 8 bases between. For the CDR3, the DNA is TGCAGCGTCCTAACAACCTACGAGCAGTACTTC. It codes for CSVLTTYEQYF.

This clonotype was found a few times. This may be a read error, as it is one base from a much larger clone. The chain combines TRBV19 with TRBJ1-5, with 10 bases fitting TRBD1. V dropped 5 bases and J dropped 5; count of bases not matched to a gene: 3. Germline V gene sequence: CDR1 LNHDA, CDR2 SQIVND (reference sequence). The CDR3 is made up of 14 amino acids. In nucleotides, the CDR3 is TGTGCCAGTAGTCGGGGGACAGGGGATCAGCCCCAGCATTTT. Translating gives CASSRGTGDQPQHF.

This clonotype has a count of ten or more. The chain has TRBV10-3 and TRBJ1-1; D is unresolved. The length of the CDR3 is 14 residues. V lost 7 bases and J lost 4, with 16 bases in between. Germline-derived CDR1 and CDR2 are ENHRY and SYGVKD. The CDR3 region has the DNA TGTGCCATCAAACCGGGAGAGGCGGTCACTGAAGCTTTCTTT. Translation gives CAIKPGEAVTEAFF.

This clonotype was detected a few times. This may stem from a read error, because a much larger clone lies one nucleotide away. The chain carries TRBV7-9 and TRBJ2-6, with 7 positions matching TRBD1. In germline, CDR1 is SEHNR, CDR2 FQNEAQ (reference sequence). The CDR3 has 18 amino acids. Here the CDR3 reads CASSVFGTAHSGANVRTF. CDR3 sequence (DNA): TGTGCCAGCAGCGTCTTCGGGACAGCGCACTCTGGGGCCAACGTCCGGACTTTC.

Many counts were recorded for this clonotype. The gene calls are TRBV29-1 and TRBJ2-1; 14 nucleotides line up with TRBD2. The germline V gene encodes CDR1 SQVTM and CDR2 ANQGSEA. Losses at the gene ends were 2 bases for V and 7 bases for J; bases not matched to a gene: 1. The CDR3 consists of 14 residues. The CDR3 DNA is TGCAGCGTTGAACGGACTAGCGGGGGGAATGAGCAGTTCTTC. Its protein product is CSVERTSGGNEQFF.

Comment on this clonotype: A much larger clonotype is one base distant, so this may be a read error. The J gene is TRBJ2-5, the V gene TRBV15, with D possibly TRBD1 on 6 matching bases. The CDR3 length is 14 residues. The germline V gene has CDR1 LNHNV and CDR2 YYDKDF (reference sequence). Written as DNA, the CDR3 is TGTGCCGCCAGCAGAGCCCGACAGGAAGAGACCCAGTACTTC. It yields the protein CAASRARQEETQYF.

This clonotype was counted many times. The CDR3 reads CASSRDRGPKTRVGEQYF. The DNA for the CDR3 is TGTGCCAGCAGCCGTGACAGGGGGCCGAAGACTAGAGTTGGCGAGCAGTACTTC. The gene calls are TRBV9 and TRBJ2-7, with 10 bases aligning to TRBD1. The germline CDR1 and CDR2 sequences are SGDLS and YYNGEE. CDR3 length equals 18 residues. V trimming: 4 bases; J trimming: 6 bases; junction bases outside the gene matches: 19.

The rearrangement uses TRBV28 and TRBJ1-5; possibly TRBD1 for D (5 bases). The CDR3 sequence is 20 residues long. Between the trimmed V and J ends, which lost 2 bases and 0 bases, there was a span of 23 bases. Germline loops: CDR1 MDHEN, CDR2 SYDVKM. CDR3 DNA sequence: TGTGCCAGCAGTTTACCGACACGGGACCAAATTTTATATAGCAATCAGCCCCAGCATTTT. Protein: CASSLPTRDQILYSNQPQHF.

The chain is built from TRBV11-2 and TRBJ2-5; either TRBD1 or TRBD2 may fit D (5 bases each). The V end lost 3 bases, the J end lost 0 bases, and 20 bases lay between the germline ends. Germline V gene sequence: CDR1 SGHAT, CDR2 FQNNGV. This CDR3 is 18 amino acids long. The CDR3 sequence is CASSLTASGTTYQETQYF. CDR3 sequence (DNA): TGTGCCAGCAGCTTGACCGCCTCCGGGACCACGTACCAAGAGACCCAGTACTTC.

The chain couples TRBV11-1 to TRBJ2-5; D unresolved. The CDR3 length is 13 residues. The ends were cut back, 3 bases at V and 4 bases at J, with 9 bases in the middle. Germline-derived CDR1 and CDR2 are SGHAT and FQDESV (reference sequence). The CDR3 coding sequence is TGTGCCAGCAGCTTTGGTAGTCGAGAGACCCAGTACTTC. Its translation: CASSFGSRETQYF.

This clonotype was found many times. The DNA for the CDR3 is TGTGCCAGCAGCGTAGTCGGGGGGGCTAATACGCAGTATTTT. This gives the protein CASSVVGGANTQYF. The V and J genes are TRBV9 and TRBJ2-3, with 8 bases that match TRBD2. The trim removed 0 bases at V and 7 bases at J, leaving 4 bases unmatched. The V gene's germline CDR1 is SGDLS and CDR2 YYNGEE. The CDR3 totals 14 residues.

The rearrangement uses TRBV4-1 and TRBJ2-1; maybe TRBD2 (6 bases). The J call is in doubt because the DNA end fits TRBJ2-7 better. The CDR3 totals 14 residues. Germline assignment: CDR1 MGHRA and CDR2 YSYEKL. The CDR3 sequence is CASSQAKGGHEQYF. The DNA for the CDR3 is TGCGCCAGCAGCCAAGCGAAGGGAGGACACGAGCAGTACTTC.

Ten or more counts support this clonotype. The chain links TRBV15 to TRBJ2-5; D perhaps matches TRBD2 (6 bases). V gave up 1 base and J gave up 5 bases, with 17 bases separating them. The CDR3 totals 16 residues. The germline gives CDR1 LNHNV, CDR2 YYDKDF (reference sequence). DNA of the CDR3: TGTGCCACCAGCAGAGTTTGGGGCGGGGCACACGAGACCCAGTACTTC. Translated: CATSRVWGGAHETQYF.

The chain joins TRBV5-1 to TRBJ1-4; the D is unclear. Trimming took 1 base from V and 5 from J, leaving 21 bases between them. This CDR3 region has 18 residues. Germline values: CDR1 SGHRS, CDR2 YFSETQ. The CDR3 DNA reads as TGCGCCAGCAGCTTGAGAGCGCAGTCCGTGACGGCAAATGAAAAACTGTTTTTT. It translates to CASSLRAQSVTANEKLFF.

There are many counts of this clonotype. A much larger clone lies a single base off, so this may be a read error. This chain joins TRBV6-5 and TRBJ2-5; a possible D gene is TRBD2 (6 bases). The CDR3 length is 16 residues. CDR1 and CDR2 from the germline V gene are MNHEY and SVGAGI. V was cut by 1 base and J by 11 bases, with 23 bases left in between. CDR3 residues: CASSYWGESRGDEQYF. CDR3 in DNA: TGTGCCAGCAGTTACTGGGGGGAGTCCCGGGGCGATGAGCAGTACTTC.

This clonotype was seen repeatedly, ten times or more. This chain connects TRBV10-3 to TRBJ2-7; either TRBD1 or TRBD2 may supply D (5 bases each). The germline V gene has CDR1 ENHRY and CDR2 SYGVKD. V lost 6 bases to trimming and J lost 2 bases, with 20 bases between them. The CDR3 loop spans 16 amino acids. This CDR3 reads CAIRSANRGVTYEQYF. In DNA form, the CDR3 reads TGTGCCATCAGGTCGGCGAATCGGGGCGTAACCTACGAGCAGTACTTC.

This clonotype has just a few counts. V and J are TRBV7-2 and TRBJ1-4; no definite D call. CDR3 length: 15 residues. Trimming removed 3 bases from V and 5 bases from J, with 13 bases in between. Germline V CDR1 and CDR2: SGHTA, FQGNSA. CDR3 in amino acids: CASSLALGLNEKLFF. DNA of the CDR3: TGTGCCAGCAGCTTGGCCCTAGGGCTGAATGAAAAACTGTTTTTT.

Many counts were recorded for this clonotype. The gene calls are TRBV20-1 and TRBJ2-5, with 11 bases matching TRBD2. The CDR3 extends over 16 amino acids. Germline lookup yields CDR1 DFQATT and CDR2 SNEGSKA (reference sequence). The V and J ends lost 2 bases and 5 bases, in that order; junction bases with no gene match: 10. The CDR3 coding sequence is TGCAGTGCTAGACCCTCTAGCGGGGGGTCACGGGAGACCCAGTACTTC. Its translation is CSARPSSGGSRETQYF.

In this sample, this clonotype turned up many times. This chain uses TRBV29-1 with TRBJ2-1; the match to TRBD1 covers 9 bases. The CDR3 is 14 residues long. Germline assignment: CDR1 SQVTM and CDR2 ANQGSEA. Losses at the gene ends were 5 bases for V and 3 bases for J; bases not matched to a gene: 5. The CDR3 loop is CSVSGTGYYNEQFF. CDR3 in DNA: TGCAGCGTTTCGGGGACAGGGTACTACAATGAGCAGTTCTTC.